Listed below are T cell receptor beta chains from one sample, sequenced in a study of T-cell reconstitution after alpha-beta-depleted transplantation in children. TCRdb reprocessed the PCR reads via MiXCR and lists one record per CDR3 protein. Here the sample spans 300,000 to 400,000 distinct CDR3 sequences, 10% to 15% being singletons. Source: PBMCs, taken from the stem cell graft. The source of these receptors is a human donor who donated a stem cell graft to a child with Fanconi anemia. Each CDR3 is given without its conserved first and last residue. The D gene is left open where the match is weak.

cdr3_aa	d_call	v_call	j_call
ASSQAAPSPLSTDTQY	.	TRBV4-1	TRBJ2-3
ASSSRGQGYRELF	TRBD1	TRBV7-9	TRBJ2-2
ASSPGPREAETQY	.	TRBV7-2	TRBJ2-5
ASSWTQGAVGTEAF	TRBD1	TRBV5-1	TRBJ1-1
ASSLTPDGQTEAF	.	TRBV11-2	TRBJ1-1
ASSFAGTGENEQF	TRBD1	TRBV5-1	TRBJ2-1
ASSSQSWAGELF	.	TRBV12-3/TRBV12-4	TRBJ2-2
ASSHTGGRYEQY	TRBD1	TRBV5-4	TRBJ2-7
ASSKQGRQETQY	.	TRBV10-2	TRBJ2-5
ASSPRQWDYT	.	TRBV12-3/TRBV12-4	TRBJ1-2
SVEREGQPNYGYT	.	TRBV29-1	TRBJ1-2
ASAWDENEAF	.	TRBV12-3/TRBV12-4	TRBJ1-1
ASRGLAGDSTGELF	TRBD2	TRBV5-1	TRBJ2-2
ASSLDKAF	.	TRBV5-5	TRBJ1-1
ASKKTGNYGYT	TRBD1	TRBV19	TRBJ1-2
ASSRGPGQNQETQY	TRBD1	TRBV5-1	TRBJ2-5
ASSTTGDNEQF	TRBD1	TRBV5-1	TRBJ2-1
ASKGKGNTEAF	.	TRBV6-1	TRBJ1-1
ASSLYGTPDEADTGELF	.	TRBV11-2	TRBJ2-2
ASGVRQEAKLF	.	TRBV6-2/TRBV6-3	TRBJ1-4
ASHPDRRLRNEKLF	TRBD1	TRBV19	TRBJ1-4
ASSYGTPSSYEQY	.	TRBV6-5	TRBJ2-7
ASSTRRQGGDTQY	.	TRBV7-2	TRBJ2-3
ASSQSTHTIYNEQF	.	TRBV4-1	TRBJ2-1
ASRQAGASTDTQY	TRBD2	TRBV28	TRBJ2-3
ASSQEGASSNEKLF	.	TRBV4-3	TRBJ1-4
ASSQGLAGGPWNEQY	TRBD2	TRBV4-2	TRBJ2-7
ASSLLYQETQY	.	TRBV5-1	TRBJ2-5
ASSPPEGQGVTDTQY	TRBD1	TRBV18	TRBJ2-3
ASSLKTGTGNEKLF	.	TRBV3-1	TRBJ1-4
ASSFGPDDGYT	.	TRBV5-1	TRBJ1-2
ASSFGTYNEQF	.	TRBV7-2	TRBJ2-1
AISPNWGETQY	.	TRBV10-3	TRBJ2-5
ASSFQGSRGYT	.	TRBV12-3/TRBV12-4	TRBJ1-2
ASSLASLGTQY	.	TRBV5-1	TRBJ2-3
ATSTLDRGDEQF	TRBD1	TRBV15	TRBJ2-1
ASRFQGSTGYT	.	TRBV27	TRBJ1-2